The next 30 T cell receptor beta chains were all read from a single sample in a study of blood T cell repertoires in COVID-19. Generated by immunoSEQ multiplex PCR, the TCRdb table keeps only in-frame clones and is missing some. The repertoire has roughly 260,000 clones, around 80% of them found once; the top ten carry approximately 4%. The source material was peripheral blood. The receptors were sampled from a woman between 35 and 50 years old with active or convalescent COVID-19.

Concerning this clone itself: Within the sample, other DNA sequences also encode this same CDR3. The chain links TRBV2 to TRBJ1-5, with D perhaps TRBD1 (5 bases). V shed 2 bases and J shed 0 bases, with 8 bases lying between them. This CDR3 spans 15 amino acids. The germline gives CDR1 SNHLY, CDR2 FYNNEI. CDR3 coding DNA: TGTGCCAGCAGTGAATCAGGGTATAGCAATCAGCCCCAGCATTTT. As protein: CASSESGYSNQPQHF.

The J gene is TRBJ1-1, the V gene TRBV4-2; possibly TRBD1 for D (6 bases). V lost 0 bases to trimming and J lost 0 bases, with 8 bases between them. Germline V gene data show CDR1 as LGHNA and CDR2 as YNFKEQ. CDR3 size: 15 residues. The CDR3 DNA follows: TGTGCCAGCAGCCAAGAACAGGGAGTGAACACTGAAGCTTTCTTT. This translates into CASSQEQGVNTEAFF.

As DNA, the CDR3 is TGCGCCAGCAGCTCGGACAGTTGGGAGACCCAGTACTTC. Protein product: CASSSDSWETQYF. The V gene is TRBV5-1, the J gene TRBJ2-5, with a tentative D call TRBD1 (6 bases). V dropped 3 bases and J dropped 5 bases, with 11 bases sitting between them. CDR1 and CDR2 (germline): SGHRS, YFSETQ. This CDR3 region has 13 residues.

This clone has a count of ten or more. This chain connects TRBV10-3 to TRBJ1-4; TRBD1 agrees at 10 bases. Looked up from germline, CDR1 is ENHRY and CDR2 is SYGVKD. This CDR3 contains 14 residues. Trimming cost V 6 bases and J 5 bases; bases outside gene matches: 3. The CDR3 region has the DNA TGTGCCATCAGGCGGGACAGGGGAAATGAAAAACTGTTTTTT. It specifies CAIRRDRGNEKLFF.

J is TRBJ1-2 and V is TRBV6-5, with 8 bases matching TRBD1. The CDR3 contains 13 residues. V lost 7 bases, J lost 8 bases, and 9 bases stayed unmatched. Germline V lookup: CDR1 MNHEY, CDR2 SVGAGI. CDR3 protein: CASTTDRGGGYTF. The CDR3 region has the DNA TGTGCCAGCACCACCGACAGGGGCGGCGGCTACACCTTC.

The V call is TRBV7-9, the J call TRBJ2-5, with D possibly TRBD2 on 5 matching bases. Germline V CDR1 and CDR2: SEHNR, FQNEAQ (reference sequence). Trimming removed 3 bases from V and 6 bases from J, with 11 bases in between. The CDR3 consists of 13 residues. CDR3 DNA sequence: TGTGCCAGCAGCTTTACTAGTCCCAAGACCCAGTACTTC. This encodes CASSFTSPKTQYF.

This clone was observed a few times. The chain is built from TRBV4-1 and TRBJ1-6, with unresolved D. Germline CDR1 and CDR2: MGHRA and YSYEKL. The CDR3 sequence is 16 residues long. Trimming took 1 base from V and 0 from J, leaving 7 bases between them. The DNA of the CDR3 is TGCGCCAGCAGCCAAGGGGCCGACTCCTATAATTCACCCCTCCACTTT. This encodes CASSQGADSYNSPLHF.

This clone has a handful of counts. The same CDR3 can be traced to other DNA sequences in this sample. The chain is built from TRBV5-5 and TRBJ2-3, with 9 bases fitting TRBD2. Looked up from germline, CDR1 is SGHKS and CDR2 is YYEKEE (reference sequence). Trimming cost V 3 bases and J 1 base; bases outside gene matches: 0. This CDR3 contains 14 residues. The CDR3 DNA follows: TGTGCCAGCAGCTCTAGCGGGGGCACAGATACGCAGTATTTT. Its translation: CASSSSGGTDTQYF.

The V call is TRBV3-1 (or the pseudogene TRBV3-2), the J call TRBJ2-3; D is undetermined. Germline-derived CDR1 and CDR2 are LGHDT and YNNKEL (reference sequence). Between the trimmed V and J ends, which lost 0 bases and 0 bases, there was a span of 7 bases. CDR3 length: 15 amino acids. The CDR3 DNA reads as TGTGCCAGCAGCCAAGATATAACTAGCACAGATACGCAGTATTTT. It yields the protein CASSQDITSTDTQYF.

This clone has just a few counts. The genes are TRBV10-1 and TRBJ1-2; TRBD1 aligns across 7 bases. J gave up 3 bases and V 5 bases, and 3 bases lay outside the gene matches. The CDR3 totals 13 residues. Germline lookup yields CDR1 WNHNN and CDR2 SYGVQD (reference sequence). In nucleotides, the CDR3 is TGCGCCAGCAGTCAGGGACAGTACTATGGCTACACCTTC. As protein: CASSQGQYYGYTF.

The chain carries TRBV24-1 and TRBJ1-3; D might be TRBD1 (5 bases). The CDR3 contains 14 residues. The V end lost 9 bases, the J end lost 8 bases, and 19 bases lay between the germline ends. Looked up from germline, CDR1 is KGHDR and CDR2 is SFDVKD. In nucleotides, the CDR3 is TGTGCCACCCCCCAGGGCGTGGGGTTGGACACCATATATTTT. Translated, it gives CATPQGVGLDTIYF.

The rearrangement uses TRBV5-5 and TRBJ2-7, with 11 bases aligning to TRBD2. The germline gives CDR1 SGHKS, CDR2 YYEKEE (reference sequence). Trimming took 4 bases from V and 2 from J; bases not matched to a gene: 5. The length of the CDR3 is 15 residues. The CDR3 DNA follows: TGTGCCAGCAGCCCACCGGGACTAGCGGCCTACGAGCAGTACGTC. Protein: CASSPPGLAAYEQYV.

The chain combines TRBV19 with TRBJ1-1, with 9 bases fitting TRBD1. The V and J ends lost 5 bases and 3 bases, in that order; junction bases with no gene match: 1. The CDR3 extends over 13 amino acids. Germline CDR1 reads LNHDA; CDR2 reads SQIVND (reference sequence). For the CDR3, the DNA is TGTGCCAGTAGTCGACAGGGGGACACTGAAGCTTTCTTT. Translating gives CASSRQGDTEAFF. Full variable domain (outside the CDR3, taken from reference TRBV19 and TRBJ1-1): DGGITQSPKYLFRKEGQNVTLSCEQNLNHDAMYWYRQDPGQGLRLIYYSQIVNDFQKGDIAEGYSVSREKKESFPLTVTSAQKNPTAFYLCASSRQGDTEAFFGQGTRLTVV.

The CDR3 DNA reads as TGTGCCAGCAGAGATTCGGGACAGGGAGGCTATGGCTACACCTTC. This sequence encodes CASRDSGQGGYGYTF. The chain joins TRBV9 to TRBJ1-2; 9 nucleotides line up with TRBD1. Germline V lookup: CDR1 SGDLS, CDR2 YYNGEE. The CDR3 has 15 residues. J was trimmed by 4 bases and V by 5 bases; bases with no gene match: 9.

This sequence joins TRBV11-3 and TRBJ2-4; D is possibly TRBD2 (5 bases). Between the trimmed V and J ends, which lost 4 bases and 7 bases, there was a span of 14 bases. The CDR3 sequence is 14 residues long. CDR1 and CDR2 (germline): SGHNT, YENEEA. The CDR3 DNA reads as TGTGCCAGCAGCTCCTACCGGGATGGGAACATTCAGTACTTC. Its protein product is CASSSYRDGNIQYF.

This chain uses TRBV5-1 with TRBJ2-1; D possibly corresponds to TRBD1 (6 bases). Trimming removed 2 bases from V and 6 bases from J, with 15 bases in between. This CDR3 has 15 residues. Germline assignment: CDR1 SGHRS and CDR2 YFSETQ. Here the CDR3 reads CASSLAPPTGNEQFF. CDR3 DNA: TGCGCCAGCAGCTTAGCACCCCCGACAGGCAATGAGCAGTTCTTC.

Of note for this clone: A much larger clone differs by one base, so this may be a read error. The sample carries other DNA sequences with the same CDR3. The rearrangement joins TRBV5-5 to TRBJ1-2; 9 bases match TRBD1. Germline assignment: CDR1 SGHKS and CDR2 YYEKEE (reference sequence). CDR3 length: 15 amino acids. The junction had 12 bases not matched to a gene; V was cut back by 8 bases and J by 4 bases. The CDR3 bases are TGTGCCAGTAGCGATTCCGGGACAGGGACCTATGGCTACACCTTC. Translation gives CASSDSGTGTYGYTF.

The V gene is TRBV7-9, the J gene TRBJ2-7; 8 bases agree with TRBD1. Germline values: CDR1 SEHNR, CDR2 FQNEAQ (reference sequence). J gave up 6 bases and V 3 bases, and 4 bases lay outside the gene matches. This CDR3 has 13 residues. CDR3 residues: CASSFGQGSEQYV. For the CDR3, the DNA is TGTGCCAGCAGCTTCGGACAGGGTAGCGAGCAGTACGTC.

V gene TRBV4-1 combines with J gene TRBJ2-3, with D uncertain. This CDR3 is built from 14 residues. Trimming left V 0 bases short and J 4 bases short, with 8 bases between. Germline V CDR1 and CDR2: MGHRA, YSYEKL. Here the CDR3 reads CASSQDRGADTQYF. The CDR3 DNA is TGCGCCAGCAGCCAAGATAGAGGAGCAGATACGCAGTATTTT.

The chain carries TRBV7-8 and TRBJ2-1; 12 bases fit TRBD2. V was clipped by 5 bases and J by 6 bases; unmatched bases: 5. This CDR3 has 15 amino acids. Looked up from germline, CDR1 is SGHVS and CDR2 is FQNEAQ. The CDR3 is CASSPRLAGANEQFF. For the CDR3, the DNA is TGTGCCAGCAGCCCAAGACTAGCGGGGGCCAATGAGCAGTTCTTC.

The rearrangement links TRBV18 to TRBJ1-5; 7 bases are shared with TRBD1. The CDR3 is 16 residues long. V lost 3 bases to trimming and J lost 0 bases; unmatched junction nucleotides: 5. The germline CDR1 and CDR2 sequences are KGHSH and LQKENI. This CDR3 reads CASSPIRGDSNQPQHF. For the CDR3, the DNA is TGTGCCAGCTCACCCATCAGGGGGGATAGCAATCAGCCCCAGCATTTT.

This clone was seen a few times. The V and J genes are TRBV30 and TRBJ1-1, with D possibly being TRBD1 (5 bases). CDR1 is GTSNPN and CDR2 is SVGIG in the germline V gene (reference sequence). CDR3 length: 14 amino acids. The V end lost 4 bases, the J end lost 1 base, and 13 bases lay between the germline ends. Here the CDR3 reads CAWNAGLKNTEAFF. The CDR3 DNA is TGTGCCTGGAATGCGGGACTGAAGAACACTGAAGCTTTCTTT.

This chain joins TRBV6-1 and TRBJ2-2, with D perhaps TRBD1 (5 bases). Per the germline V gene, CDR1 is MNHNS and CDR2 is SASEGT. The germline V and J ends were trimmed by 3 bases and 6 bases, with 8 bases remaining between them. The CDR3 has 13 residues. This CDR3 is CASSDGRAGELFF. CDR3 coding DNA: TGTGCCAGCAGTGACGGCAGGGCCGGGGAGCTGTTTTTT.

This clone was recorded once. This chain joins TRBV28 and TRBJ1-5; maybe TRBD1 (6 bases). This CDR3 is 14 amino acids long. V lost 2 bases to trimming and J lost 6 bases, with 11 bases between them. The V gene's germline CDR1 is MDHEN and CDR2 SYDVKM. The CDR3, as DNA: TGTGCCAGCAGTTTAATCAGGGGATCTCAGCCCCAGCATTTT. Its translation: CASSLIRGSQPQHF.

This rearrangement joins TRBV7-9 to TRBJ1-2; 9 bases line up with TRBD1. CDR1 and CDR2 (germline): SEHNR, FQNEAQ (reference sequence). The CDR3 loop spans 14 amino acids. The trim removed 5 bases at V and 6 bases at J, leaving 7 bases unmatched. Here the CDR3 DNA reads TGTGCCAGCAGCCTGGGACAGGGAAGGGATGGCTACACCTTC. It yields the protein CASSLGQGRDGYTF.

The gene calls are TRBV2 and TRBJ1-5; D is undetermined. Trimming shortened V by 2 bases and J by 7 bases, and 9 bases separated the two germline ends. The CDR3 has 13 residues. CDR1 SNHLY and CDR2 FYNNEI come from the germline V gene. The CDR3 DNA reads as TGTGCCAGCAGTGAATACATGGGCCAGCCCCAGCATTTT. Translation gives CASSEYMGQPQHF. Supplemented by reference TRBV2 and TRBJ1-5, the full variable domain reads EPEVTQTPSHQVTQMGQEVILRCVPISNHLYFYWYRQILGQKVEFLVSFYNNEISEKSEIFDDQFSVERPDGSNFTLKIRSTKLEDSAMYFCASSEYMGQPQHFGDGTRLSIL.

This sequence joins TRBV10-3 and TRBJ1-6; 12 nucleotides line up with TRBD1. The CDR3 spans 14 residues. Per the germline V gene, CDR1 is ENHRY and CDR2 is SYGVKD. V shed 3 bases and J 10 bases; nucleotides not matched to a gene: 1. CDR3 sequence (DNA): TGTGCCATCAGTGACGGGACAGGGGGCTCACCCCTCCACTTT. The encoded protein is CAISDGTGGSPLHF.

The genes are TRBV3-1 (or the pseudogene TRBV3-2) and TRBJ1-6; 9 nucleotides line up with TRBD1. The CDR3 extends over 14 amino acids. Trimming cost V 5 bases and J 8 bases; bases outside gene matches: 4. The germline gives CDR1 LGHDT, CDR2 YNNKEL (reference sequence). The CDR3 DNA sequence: TGTGCCAGCAGCGTTAGGGACAGGGATTCACCCCTCCACTTT. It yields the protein CASSVRDRDSPLHF.

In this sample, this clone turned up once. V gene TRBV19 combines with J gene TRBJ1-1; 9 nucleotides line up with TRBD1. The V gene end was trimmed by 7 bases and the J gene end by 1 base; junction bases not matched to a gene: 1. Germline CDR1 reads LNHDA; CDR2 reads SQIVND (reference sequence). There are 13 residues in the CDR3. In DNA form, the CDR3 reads TGTGCCAGTATGGGACAGGGGAACACTGAAGCTTTCTTT. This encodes CASMGQGNTEAFF.

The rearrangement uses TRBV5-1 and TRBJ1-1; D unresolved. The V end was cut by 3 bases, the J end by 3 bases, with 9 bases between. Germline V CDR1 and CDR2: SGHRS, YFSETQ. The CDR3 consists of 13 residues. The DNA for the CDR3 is TGCGCCAGCAGCTCAACCCCGGACACTGAAGCTTTCTTT. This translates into CASSSTPDTEAFF.